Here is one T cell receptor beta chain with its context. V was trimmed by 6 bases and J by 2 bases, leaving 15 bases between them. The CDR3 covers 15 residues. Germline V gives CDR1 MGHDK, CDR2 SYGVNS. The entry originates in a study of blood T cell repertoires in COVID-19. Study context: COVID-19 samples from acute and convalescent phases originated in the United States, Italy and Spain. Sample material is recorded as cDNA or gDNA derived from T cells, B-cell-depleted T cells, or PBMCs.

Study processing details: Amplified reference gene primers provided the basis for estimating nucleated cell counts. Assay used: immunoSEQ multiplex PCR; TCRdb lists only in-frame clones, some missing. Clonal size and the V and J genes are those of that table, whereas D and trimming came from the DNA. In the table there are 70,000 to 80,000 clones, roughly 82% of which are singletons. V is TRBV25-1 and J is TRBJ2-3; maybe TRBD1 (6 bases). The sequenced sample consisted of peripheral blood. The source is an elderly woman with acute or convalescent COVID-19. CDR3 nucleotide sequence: TGTGCCAGCAGCCTTCAGGGGTCGATCACAGATACGCAGTATTTT. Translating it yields CASSLQGSITDTQYF.